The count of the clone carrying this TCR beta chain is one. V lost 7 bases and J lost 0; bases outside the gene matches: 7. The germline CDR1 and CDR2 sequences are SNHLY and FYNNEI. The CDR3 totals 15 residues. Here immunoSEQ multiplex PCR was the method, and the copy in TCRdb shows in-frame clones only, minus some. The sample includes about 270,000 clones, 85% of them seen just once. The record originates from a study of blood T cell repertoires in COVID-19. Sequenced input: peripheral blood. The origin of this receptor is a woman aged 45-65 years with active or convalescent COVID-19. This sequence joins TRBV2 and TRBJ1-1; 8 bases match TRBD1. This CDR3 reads CASILQGGMNTEAFF. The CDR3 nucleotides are TGTGCCAGCATCCTACAGGGGGGGATGAACACTGAAGCTTTCTTT. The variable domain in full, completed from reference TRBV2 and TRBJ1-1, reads EPEVTQTPSHQVTQMGQEVILRCVPISNHLYFYWYRQILGQKVEFLVSFYNNEISEKSEIFDDQFSVERPDGSNFTLKIRSTKLEDSAMYFCASILQGGMNTEAFFGQGTRLTVV.